These T cell receptor beta chains were read from a single sample in a study of CD8 T cells in ankylosing spondylitis. TCRdb fed the 5' RACE reads into MiXCR, producing one record per CDR3 protein. The sample has a few hundred thousand distinct CDR3 sequences, 8% to 11% seen once. Sequences were obtained from blood, either unsorted or a sorted T cell fraction (not recorded which). The receptors here all came from a male donor with ankylosing spondylitis or in good health (not recorded which). Both conserved end residues are part of each CDR3. The D gene is left open where the match is weak. Rows give clone size only sometimes, using once, few, many, or a class for an expanded clone.

j_call	d_call	clone_size	v_call	cdr3_nt	cdr3_aa
TRBJ2-5	TRBD1	few	TRBV19	TGTGCCAGTAGTATCTATATGGGACAGGGAGCTTCGGAGACCCAGTACTTC	CASSIYMGQGASETQYF
TRBJ2-7	NA	NA	TRBV5-5	TGTGCCAGCAGCATACCACCGGGCGGGACGCTCGGGCAGTACTTC	CASSIPPGGTLGQYF
TRBJ2-2	TRBD1	many	TRBV24-1	TGTGCCACCAGTTCGACAGGGGCGAACACCGGGGAGCTGTTTTTT	CATSSTGANTGELFF
TRBJ1-1	NA	few	TRBV5-1	TGCGCCAGCAGCTTGGGTCAGATGGCGTCTGGCACTGAAGCTTTCTTT	CASSLGQMASGTEAFF
TRBJ2-1	TRBD2	many	TRBV9	TGTGCCAGCAGCGTAGCCGGGACTAGCGGGGGGTCGCCCTACAATGAGCAGTTCTTC	CASSVAGTSGGSPYNEQFF
TRBJ2-1	NA	many	TRBV3-1	TGTGCCAGCAGCCAAGACCATATGGGAAGTGAGCAGTTCTTC	CASSQDHMGSEQFF
TRBJ2-7	NA	many	TRBV3-1	TGTGCCAGCAGCCAAGATTCCCTCTCCTACGAGCAGTACTTC	CASSQDSLSYEQYF
TRBJ1-1	NA	many	TRBV7-2	TGTGCCAGCAGCTTAACGCAGGGTTGGACTGAAGCTTTCTTT	CASSLTQGWTEAFF
TRBJ2-3	NA	many	TRBV20-1	TGCAGTGCTACAAGCCCGGACGCTGGGGGCACAGATACGCAGTATTTT	CSATSPDAGGTDTQYF
TRBJ1-2	NA	NA	TRBV4-2	TGTGCCAGCAGCCCAGTATTAGGGCAGCAAGTAAGGGGTTATGGCTACACCTTC	CASSPVLGQQVRGYGYTF
TRBJ2-2	NA	NA	TRBV11-2	TGTGCCAGCAGCTCCGGCAGGTCTGCAGGGACCGGGGAGCTGTTTTTT	CASSSGRSAGTGELFF
TRBJ2-1	NA	many	TRBV7-9	TGTGCCAGCAGCTTAAGGCAGGGAGTAGTCGATGAGCAGTTCTTC	CASSLRQGVVDEQFF
TRBJ2-2	NA	NA	TRBV7-8	TGTGCCAGCAGCTTAGGGGCAGGGAACACCGGGGAGCTGTTTTTT	CASSLGAGNTGELFF
TRBJ1-6	TRBD1	many	TRBV12-3/TRBV12-4	TGTGCCAGCACCCTCCGGACAGGGGCTAATTCACCCCTCCACTTT	CASTLRTGANSPLHF
TRBJ2-1	TRBD2	few	TRBV3-1	TGTGCCAGCAGCCAAGTTCTAGCGGGGGCGCCGTTCTTC	CASSQVLAGAPFF
TRBJ2-5	NA	many	TRBV5-1	TGCGCCAGCAGCTTGGATGAGGGGACAGAGACCCAGTACTTC	CASSLDEGTETQYF
TRBJ2-2	NA	many	TRBV7-9	TGTGCCAGCAGCTCACCAACCGGGGAGCTGTTTTTT	CASSSPTGELFF
TRBJ1-5	NA	NA	TRBV3-1	TGTGCCAGCAGCCAAGACCGTTCGAGGGTGGGCAATCAGCCCCAGCATTTT	CASSQDRSRVGNQPQHF
TRBJ2-7	NA	many	TRBV10-3	TGTGCCATCAGCCCGGGGAGTGAGCAGTACTTC	CAISPGSEQYF
TRBJ2-1	TRBD1	few	TRBV20-1	TGCAGTGCTAGAGACCTAGGACAGGTGCGCAATGAGCAGTTCTTC	CSARDLGQVRNEQFF
TRBJ2-4	NA	many	TRBV7-9	TGTGCCAGCAGCCCCCGGTCGGGTGACATTCAGTACTTC	CASSPRSGDIQYF
TRBJ1-4	NA	few	TRBV5-5	TGTGCCAGCAGCTTGCTTTGGGACCAGAATGAAAAACTGTTTTTT	CASSLLWDQNEKLFF
TRBJ2-7	TRBD1	many	TRBV5-1	TGCGCCAGCAGCTTAACTCCCGGGACAGGGGGTGCCTACGAGCAGTACTTC	CASSLTPGTGGAYEQYF
TRBJ2-2	NA	many	TRBV6-5	TGTGCCAGCAGTTACTCGGTGAAGGGGAACACCGGGGAGCTGTTTTTT	CASSYSVKGNTGELFF
TRBJ2-7	TRBD2	NA	TRBV20-1	TGCAGTGCTATAGGACACTTTAGCGGGGGGGCGTTCTCCTACGAGCAGTACTTC	CSAIGHFSGGAFSYEQYF
TRBJ2-1	TRBD2	many	TRBV20-1	TGCAGTGCTTGGGGACTAGGGGGCAATGAGCAGTTCTTC	CSAWGLGGNEQFF
TRBJ1-3	NA	NA	TRBV20-1	TGCAGTGCTAGAGACCCAACCGGGAACTCTGGAAACACCATATATTTT	CSARDPTGNSGNTIYF
TRBJ2-7	TRBD1	many	TRBV9	TGTGCCAGCAGCGCGGCCGGGACAGGGGAATACGAGCAGTACTTC	CASSAAGTGEYEQYF
TRBJ1-2	TRBD1	NA	TRBV18	TGTGCCAGCTCACCAAATCAGGACAGGACCCTAGGATCCTATGGCTACACCTTC	CASSPNQDRTLGSYGYTF
TRBJ2-1	TRBD2	few	TRBV7-2	TGTGCCAGCAGCTCCGGGACTAGTATAAATGAGCAGTTCTTC	CASSSGTSINEQFF
TRBJ2-7	TRBD1	few	TRBV11-3	TGTGCCAGCAGCGAACAGGGGGCTGTTGTCGACGAGCAGTACTTC	CASSEQGAVVDEQYF
TRBJ2-7	TRBD2	many	TRBV20-1	TGCAGTGCGGGGCTAGCGGGGGCCTCTCGGGAGCAGTACTTC	CSAGLAGASREQYF
TRBJ1-5	NA	NA	TRBV4-2	TGTGCCAGCAGCCTAACCTCCGGGTATAGCAATCAGCCCCAGCATTTT	CASSLTSGYSNQPQHF
TRBJ1-1	NA	many	TRBV5-1	TGCGCCAGCAGCCCGGCCGGCACGACGGCTTTCTTT	CASSPAGTTAFF
TRBJ1-1	TRBD1	few	TRBV18	TGTGCCAGCTCACTCTCGACAGGGGTGAACACTGAAGCTTTCTTT	CASSLSTGVNTEAFF
TRBJ2-3	NA	many	TRBV16	TGTGCCAGCAGTCGTGACCCCTCCACAGATACGCAGTATTTT	CASSRDPSTDTQYF
TRBJ1-2	NA	few	TRBV2	TGTGCCAGCATAGTAGGAGGGTTCGGCTATGGCTACACCTTC	CASIVGGFGYGYTF
TRBJ1-2	TRBD1	few	TRBV5-1	TGCGCCAGCAGCTGGGGACAGGGAACCAACTATGGCTACACCTTC	CASSWGQGTNYGYTF
TRBJ1-2	NA	few	TRBV3-1	TGTGCCAGCAGCCAAGATGGGACCTTAGGCTACACCTTC	CASSQDGTLGYTF
TRBJ1-2	TRBD1	many	TRBV5-1	TGCGCCAGCAGCTTTCAGGGCCAGGGGGACGGCTACACCTTC	CASSFQGQGDGYTF
TRBJ2-7	TRBD1	few	TRBV12-3/TRBV12-4	TGTGCCAGCAGTCCTACGACAGGGGCCGAGCAGTACTTC	CASSPTTGAEQYF
TRBJ2-1	NA	few	TRBV20-1	TGCAGTGCTAGATGGTTTGAGGGTGAGCAGTTCTTC	CSARWFEGEQFF
TRBJ1-2	NA	many	TRBV11-2	TGTGCCAGCAGCTTAACGAACTATGGCTACACCTTC	CASSLTNYGYTF
TRBJ1-2	NA	NA	TRBV25-1	TGTGCCAGCAGTGAAGTGGGGAGCGGCTACACCTTC	CASSEVGSGYTF
TRBJ1-1	TRBD1	many	TRBV5-6	TGTGCCAGCAGGACAGGGCGCGGGTTGGGTACTGAAGCTTTCTTT	CASRTGRGLGTEAFF
TRBJ1-1	TRBD1	many	TRBV10-3	TGTGCCATCAAAGCCGGGACAGGGGGAAATCTGGATAACACTGAAGCTTTCTTT	CAIKAGTGGNLDNTEAFF
TRBJ1-4	NA	NA	TRBV4-2	TGTGCCAGCAGCCAAGCCGGCGCTAATGAAAAACTGTTTTTT	CASSQAGANEKLFF
TRBJ2-2	NA	NA	TRBV3-1	TGTGCCAGCAGCCAAGTGCGGAGGGGGAATACCGGGGAGCTGTTTTTT	CASSQVRRGNTGELFF
TRBJ2-3	TRBD2	many	TRBV7-6	TGTGCCAGCAGCTCTCCTAGCGGGGGGGTTACAGATACGCAGTATTTT	CASSSPSGGVTDTQYF
TRBJ1-1	TRBD1	many	TRBV12-3/TRBV12-4	TGTGCCAGCAGTCCCCGGTGGACAGGGTATTATGACACTGAAGCTTTCTTT	CASSPRWTGYYDTEAFF
TRBJ1-5	NA	many	TRBV5-8	TGTGCCAGCAGCTACAGGCCCTTTGGCAATCAGCCCCAGCATTTT	CASSYRPFGNQPQHF
TRBJ1-4	NA	many	TRBV5-1	TGCGCCAGCAGCACTGACAGGATTGCAACTAATGAAAAACTGTTTTTT	CASSTDRIATNEKLFF
TRBJ2-7	NA	few	TRBV11-2	TGTGCCAGCAGCTTACCCAGACAGTCCTACGAGCAGTACTTC	CASSLPRQSYEQYF
TRBJ2-7	TRBD2	many	TRBV3-1	TGTGCCAGCAGCCAAAGTCTAGCGGGGGATACCTTCTCCTACGAGCAGTACTTC	CASSQSLAGDTFSYEQYF
TRBJ2-3	TRBD1	NA	TRBV5-1	TGCGCCAGCAGCTGGGGGACAGGCGAATCCACAGATACGCAGTATTTT	CASSWGTGESTDTQYF
TRBJ1-1	TRBD1	many	TRBV19	TGTGCCAGTAGTCCGGGACAGGTGTTTGGAGCTTTCTTT	CASSPGQVFGAFF